This TCR beta chain was profiled in a study of blood T cell repertoires in COVID-19. The wider study: PBMCs, B-cell-depleted T cells, or T cells provided the cDNA or gDNA that made up the material.

The V gene's germline CDR1 is LGHNA and CDR2 YSLEER. The CDR3 has 15 amino acids. Note on this clone: Compared with germline, one end of the junction differs, possibly owing to a read error.

Original data processing: Researchers report that nucleated cell counts were estimated from reference gene primer amplification. TCRdb keeps only in-frame clones here, not all; method: immunoSEQ multiplex PCR. From that table come the V and J calls and clone size; the DNA was used to work out D and trimming. The sample lists just under 150,000 clones, about 83% occurring once. The receptor was isolated from a woman aged 45-65 years with active or convalescent COVID-19. The chain has TRBV4-3 and TRBJ2-2; perhaps TRBD1 as D (5 bases). Specimen: peripheral blood. In DNA, the CDR3 is TGCACCAGCAGCCAAAATTGGGGCTTCACCGGGGAGCTGTTTTTT. Translating gives CTSSQNWGFTGELFF.